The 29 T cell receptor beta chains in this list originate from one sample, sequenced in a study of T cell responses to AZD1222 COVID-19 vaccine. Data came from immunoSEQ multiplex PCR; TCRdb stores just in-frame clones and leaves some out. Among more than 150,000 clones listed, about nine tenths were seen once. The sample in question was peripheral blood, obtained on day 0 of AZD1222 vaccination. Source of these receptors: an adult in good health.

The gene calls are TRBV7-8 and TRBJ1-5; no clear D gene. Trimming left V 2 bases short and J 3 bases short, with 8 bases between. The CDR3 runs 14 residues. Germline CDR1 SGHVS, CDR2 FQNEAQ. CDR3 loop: CASSLSALNQPQHF. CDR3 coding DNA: TGTGCCAGCAGCTTATCCGCACTCAATCAGCCCCAGCATTTT.

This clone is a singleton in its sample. DNA of the CDR3: TGTGCCAGCAGCGGAGTCGGAAACACCATATATTTT. Protein sequence: CASSGVGNTIYF. The genes are TRBV11-2 and TRBJ1-3; D not certain. CDR1 SGHAT and CDR2 FQNNGV come from the germline V gene. V lost 5 bases and J 4 bases, leaving 6 bases between the germline ends. This CDR3 comprises 12 residues.

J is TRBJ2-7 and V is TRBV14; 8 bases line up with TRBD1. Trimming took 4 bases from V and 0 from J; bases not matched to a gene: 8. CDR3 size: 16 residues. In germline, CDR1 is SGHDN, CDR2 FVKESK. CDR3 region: CASSPGQDFYSYEQYF. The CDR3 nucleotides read TGTGCCAGCAGCCCGGGACAGGACTTTTACTCCTACGAGCAGTACTTC.

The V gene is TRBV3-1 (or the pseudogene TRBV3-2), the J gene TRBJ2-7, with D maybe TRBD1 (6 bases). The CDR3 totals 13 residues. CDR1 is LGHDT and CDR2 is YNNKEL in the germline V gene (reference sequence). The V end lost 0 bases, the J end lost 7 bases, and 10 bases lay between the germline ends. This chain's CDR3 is CASSQDRGREQYF. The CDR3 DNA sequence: TGTGCCAGCAGCCAAGACAGGGGTAGGGAGCAGTACTTC.

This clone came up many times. In nucleotides, the CDR3 is TGTGCCAGCAGTGTCACTAGCAACAATGAGCAGTTCTTC. Translating gives CASSVTSNNEQFF. The rearrangement uses TRBV6-4 and TRBJ2-1; perhaps TRBD2 as D (6 bases). Germline CDR1 and CDR2: MRHNA and SNTAGT. Trimming shortened V by 4 bases and J by 5 bases, and 9 bases separated the two germline ends. The CDR3 has 13 residues.

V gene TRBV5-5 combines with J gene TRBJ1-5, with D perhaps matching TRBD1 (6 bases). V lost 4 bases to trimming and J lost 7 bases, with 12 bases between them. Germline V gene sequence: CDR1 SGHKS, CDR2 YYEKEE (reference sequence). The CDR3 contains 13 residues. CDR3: CASSAGTPQPQHF. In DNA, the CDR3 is TGTGCCAGCAGCGCGGGGACACCGCAGCCCCAGCATTTT.

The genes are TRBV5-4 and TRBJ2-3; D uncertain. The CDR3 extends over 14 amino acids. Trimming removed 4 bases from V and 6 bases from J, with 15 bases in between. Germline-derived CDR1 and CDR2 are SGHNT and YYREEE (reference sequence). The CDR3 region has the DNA TGTGCCAGCAGCCTCGAGCGTTCTGGTGATACGCAGTATTTT. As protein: CASSLERSGDTQYF.

The CDR3 bases are TGTGCCAGCAGTTTGCCGACAGGATACTATGGCTACACCTTC. Its protein is CASSLPTGYYGYTF. V and J are TRBV28 and TRBJ1-2; D is perhaps TRBD1 (6 bases). The CDR3 covers 14 residues. V lost 3 bases and J 3 bases, leaving 11 bases between the germline ends. The germline V gene encodes CDR1 MDHEN and CDR2 SYDVKM.

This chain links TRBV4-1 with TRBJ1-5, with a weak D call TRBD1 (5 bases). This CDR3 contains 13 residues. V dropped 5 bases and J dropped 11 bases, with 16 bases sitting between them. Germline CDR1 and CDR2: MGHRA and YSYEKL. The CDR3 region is CASSRDPSTTQHF. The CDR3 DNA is TGCGCCAGCAGCAGGGACCCCTCGACAACCCAGCATTTT.

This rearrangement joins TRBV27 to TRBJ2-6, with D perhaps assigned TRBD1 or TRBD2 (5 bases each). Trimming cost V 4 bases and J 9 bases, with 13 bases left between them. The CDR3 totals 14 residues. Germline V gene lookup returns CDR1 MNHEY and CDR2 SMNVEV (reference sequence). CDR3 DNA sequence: TGTGCCAGCAGTTACCGGGACGGATTCAACGTCCTGACTTTC. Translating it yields CASSYRDGFNVLTF.

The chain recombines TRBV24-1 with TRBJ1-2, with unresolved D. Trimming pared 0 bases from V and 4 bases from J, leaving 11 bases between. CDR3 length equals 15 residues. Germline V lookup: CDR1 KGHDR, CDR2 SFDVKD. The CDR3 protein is CATSDLHEGSYGYTF. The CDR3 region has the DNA TGTGCCACCAGTGATTTGCATGAGGGAAGCTATGGCTACACCTTC.

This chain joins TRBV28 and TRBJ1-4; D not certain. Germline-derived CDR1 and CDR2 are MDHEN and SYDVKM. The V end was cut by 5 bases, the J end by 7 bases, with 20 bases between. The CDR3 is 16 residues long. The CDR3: CASSPRVSTASEKLFF. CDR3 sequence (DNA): TGTGCCAGCAGTCCCCGGGTTTCGACCGCTAGTGAAAAACTGTTTTTT.

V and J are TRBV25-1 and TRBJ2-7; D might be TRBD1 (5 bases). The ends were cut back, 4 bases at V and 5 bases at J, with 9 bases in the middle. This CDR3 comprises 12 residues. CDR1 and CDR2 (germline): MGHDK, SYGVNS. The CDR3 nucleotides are TGTGCCAGCAGTGCCAGGGTAGACGAGCAGTACTTC. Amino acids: CASSARVDEQYF.

CDR3 coding DNA: TGCGCCAGCAGCCAAGTAGATATGGTTAGCACAGATACGCAGTATTTT. It is translated as CASSQVDMVSTDTQYF. The rearrangement links TRBV4-1 to TRBJ2-3; D gene unclear. Trimming left V 1 base short and J 0 bases short, with 11 bases between. The CDR3 sequence is 16 residues long. Germline CDR1 reads MGHRA; CDR2 reads YSYEKL.

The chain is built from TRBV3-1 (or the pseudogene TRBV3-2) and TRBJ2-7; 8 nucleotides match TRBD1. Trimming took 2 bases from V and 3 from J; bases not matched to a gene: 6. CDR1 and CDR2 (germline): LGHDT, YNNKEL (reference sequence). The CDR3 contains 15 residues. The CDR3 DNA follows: TGTGCCAGCAGCCAAATCGGACAGGGCGGCTACGAGCAGTACTTC. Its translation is CASSQIGQGGYEQYF.

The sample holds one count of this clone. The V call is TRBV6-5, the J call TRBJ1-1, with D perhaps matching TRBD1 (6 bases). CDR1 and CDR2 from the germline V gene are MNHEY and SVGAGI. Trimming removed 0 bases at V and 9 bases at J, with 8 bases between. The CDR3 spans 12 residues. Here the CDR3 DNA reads TGTGCCAGCAGTTACTCGGACAGACAAGCTTTCTTT. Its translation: CASSYSDRQAFF.

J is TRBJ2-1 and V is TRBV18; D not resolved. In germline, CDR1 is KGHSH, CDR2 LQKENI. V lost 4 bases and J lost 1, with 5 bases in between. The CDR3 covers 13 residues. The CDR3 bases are TGTGCCAGCTCACTGACTTCCTACAATGAGCAGTTCTTC. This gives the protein CASSLTSYNEQFF.

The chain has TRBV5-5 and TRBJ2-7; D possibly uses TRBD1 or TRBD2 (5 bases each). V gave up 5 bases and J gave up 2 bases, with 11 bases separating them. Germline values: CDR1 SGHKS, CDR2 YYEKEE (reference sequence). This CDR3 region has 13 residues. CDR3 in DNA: TGTGCCAGCAGGCCGGGACCCGCCTACGAGCAGTACTTC. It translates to CASRPGPAYEQYF.

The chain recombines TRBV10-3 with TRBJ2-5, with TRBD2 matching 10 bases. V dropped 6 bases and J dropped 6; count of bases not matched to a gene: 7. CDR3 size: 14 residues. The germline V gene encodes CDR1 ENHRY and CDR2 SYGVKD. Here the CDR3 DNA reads TGTGCCATCAGGTCGAGCGGGGGGGAAAAGACCCAGTACTTC. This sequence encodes CAIRSSGGEKTQYF.

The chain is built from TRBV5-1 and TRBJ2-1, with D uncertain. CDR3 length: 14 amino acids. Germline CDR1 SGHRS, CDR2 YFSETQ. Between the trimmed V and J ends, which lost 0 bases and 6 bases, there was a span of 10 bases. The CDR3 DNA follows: TGCGCCAGCAGCTTGGGATGGGATTCCAATGAGCAGTTCTTC. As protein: CASSLGWDSNEQFF.

For the CDR3, the DNA is TGTGCCAGCAGCGCTCAAATGGGGGGAAGTGGAAACACCATATATTTT. This sequence encodes CASSAQMGGSGNTIYF. This chain joins TRBV9 and TRBJ1-3, with D perhaps matching TRBD1 (5 bases). The CDR3 consists of 16 residues. Germline loops: CDR1 SGDLS, CDR2 YYNGEE. Trimming took 3 bases from V and 3 from J, leaving 16 bases between them.

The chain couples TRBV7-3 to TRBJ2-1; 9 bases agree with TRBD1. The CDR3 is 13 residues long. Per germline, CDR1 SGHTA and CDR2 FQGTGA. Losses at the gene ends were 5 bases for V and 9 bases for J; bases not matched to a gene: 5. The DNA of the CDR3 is TGTGCCAGCAGCCAAGGACAGGGGACTGAGCAGTTCTTC. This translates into CASSQGQGTEQFF.

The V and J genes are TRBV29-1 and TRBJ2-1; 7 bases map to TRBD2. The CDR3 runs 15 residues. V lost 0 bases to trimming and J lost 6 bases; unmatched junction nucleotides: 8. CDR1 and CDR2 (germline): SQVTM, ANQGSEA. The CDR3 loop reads CSVEELAGRGNEQFF. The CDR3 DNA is TGCAGCGTTGAAGAGCTTGCAGGGAGGGGCAATGAGCAGTTCTTC.

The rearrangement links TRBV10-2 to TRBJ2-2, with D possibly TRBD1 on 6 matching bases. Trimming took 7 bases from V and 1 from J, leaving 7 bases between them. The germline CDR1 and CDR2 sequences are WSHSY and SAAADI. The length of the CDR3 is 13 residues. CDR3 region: CASTGQNTGELFF. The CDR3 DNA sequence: TGCGCCAGCACGGGACAGAACACCGGGGAGCTGTTTTTT.

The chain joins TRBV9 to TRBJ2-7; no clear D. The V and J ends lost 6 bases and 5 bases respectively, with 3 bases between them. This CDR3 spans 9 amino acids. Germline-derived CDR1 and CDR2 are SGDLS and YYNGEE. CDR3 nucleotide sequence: TGTGCCAGCATTAACGAGCAGTACTTC. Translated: CASINEQYF.

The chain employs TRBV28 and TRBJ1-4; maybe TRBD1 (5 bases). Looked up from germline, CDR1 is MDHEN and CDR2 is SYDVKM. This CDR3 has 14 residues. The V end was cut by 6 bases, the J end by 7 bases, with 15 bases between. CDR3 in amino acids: CASSLTAGTEKLFF. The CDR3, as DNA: TGTGCCAGCAGCCTGACAGCAGGAACTGAAAAACTGTTTTTT.

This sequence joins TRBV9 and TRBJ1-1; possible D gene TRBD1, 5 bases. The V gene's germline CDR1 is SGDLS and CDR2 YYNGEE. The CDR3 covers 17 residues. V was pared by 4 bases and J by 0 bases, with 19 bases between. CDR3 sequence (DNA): TGTGCCAGCAGCCCAACTGGGGGAGGCAGTCTGAACACTGAAGCTTTCTTT. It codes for CASSPTGGGSLNTEAFF.

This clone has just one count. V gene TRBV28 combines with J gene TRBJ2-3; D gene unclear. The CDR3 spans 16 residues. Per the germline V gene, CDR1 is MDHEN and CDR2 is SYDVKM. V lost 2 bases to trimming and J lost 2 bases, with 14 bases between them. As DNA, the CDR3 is TGTGCCAGCAGTTTAAGTCCTAGTGTAATCACAGATACGCAGTATTTT. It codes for CASSLSPSVITDTQYF.

This chain's CDR3 is CSGRLNTEAFF. CDR3 DNA sequence: TGCAGCGGCCGACTGAACACTGAAGCTTTCTTT. The rearrangement uses TRBV29-1 and TRBJ1-1; D uncertain. Trimming left V 7 bases short and J 0 bases short, with 6 bases between. The germline V gene encodes CDR1 SQVTM and CDR2 ANQGSEA. The CDR3 spans 11 residues.